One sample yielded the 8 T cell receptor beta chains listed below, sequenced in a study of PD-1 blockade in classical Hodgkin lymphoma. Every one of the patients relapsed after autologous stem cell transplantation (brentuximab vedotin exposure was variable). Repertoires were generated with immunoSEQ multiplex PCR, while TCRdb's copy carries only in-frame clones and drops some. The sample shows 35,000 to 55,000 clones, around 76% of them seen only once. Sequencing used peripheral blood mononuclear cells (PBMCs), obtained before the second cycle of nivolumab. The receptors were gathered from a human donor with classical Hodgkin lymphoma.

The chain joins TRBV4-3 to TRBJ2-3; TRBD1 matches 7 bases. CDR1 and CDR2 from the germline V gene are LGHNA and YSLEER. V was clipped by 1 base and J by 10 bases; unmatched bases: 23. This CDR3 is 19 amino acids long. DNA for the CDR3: TGCGCCAGCAGCCAAGTTTCCCTAATACAGGGGTCGTTGGGTGGTGCGCAGTATTTT. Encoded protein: CASSQVSLIQGSLGGAQYF.

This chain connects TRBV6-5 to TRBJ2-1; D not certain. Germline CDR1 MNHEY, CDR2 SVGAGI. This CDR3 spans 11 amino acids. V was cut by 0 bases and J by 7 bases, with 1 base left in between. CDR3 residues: CASSYSNEQFF. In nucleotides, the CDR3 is TGTGCCAGCAGTTACTCAAATGAGCAGTTCTTC.

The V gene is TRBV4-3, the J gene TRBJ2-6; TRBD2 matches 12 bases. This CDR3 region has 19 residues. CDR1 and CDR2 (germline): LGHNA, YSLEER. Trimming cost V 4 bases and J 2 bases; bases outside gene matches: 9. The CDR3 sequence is CASSPLTSGGQTGANVLTF. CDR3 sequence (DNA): TGCGCCAGCAGCCCTCTCACTAGCGGGGGGCAGACTGGGGCCAACGTCCTGACTTTC.

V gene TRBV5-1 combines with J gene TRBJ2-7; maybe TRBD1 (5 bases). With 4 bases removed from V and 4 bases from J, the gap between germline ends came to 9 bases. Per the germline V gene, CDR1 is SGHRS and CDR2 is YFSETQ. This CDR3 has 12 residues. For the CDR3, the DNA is TGCGCCAGCAGCGTGGCAGGGTACGAGCAGTACTTC. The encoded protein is CASSVAGYEQYF.

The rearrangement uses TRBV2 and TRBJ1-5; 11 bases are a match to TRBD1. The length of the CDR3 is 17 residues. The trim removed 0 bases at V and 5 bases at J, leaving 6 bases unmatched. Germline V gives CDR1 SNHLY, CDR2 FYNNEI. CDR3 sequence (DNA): TGTGCCAGCAGTGAAGCACGGGACAGGGGGGTCGATCAGCCCCAGCATTTT. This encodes CASSEARDRGVDQPQHF.

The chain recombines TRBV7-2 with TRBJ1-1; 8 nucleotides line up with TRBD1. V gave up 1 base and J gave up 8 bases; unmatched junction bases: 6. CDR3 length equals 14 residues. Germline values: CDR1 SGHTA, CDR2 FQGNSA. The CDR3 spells CASSLDRGTIEAFF. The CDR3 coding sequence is TGTGCCAGCAGCTTAGACAGGGGGACCATAGAAGCTTTCTTT.

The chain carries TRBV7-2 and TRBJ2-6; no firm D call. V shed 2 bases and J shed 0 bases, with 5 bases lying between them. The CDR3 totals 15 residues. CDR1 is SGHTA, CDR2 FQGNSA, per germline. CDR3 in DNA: TGTGCCAGCAGCTTAACTCACTCTGGGGCCAACGTCCTGACTTTC. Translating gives CASSLTHSGANVLTF.

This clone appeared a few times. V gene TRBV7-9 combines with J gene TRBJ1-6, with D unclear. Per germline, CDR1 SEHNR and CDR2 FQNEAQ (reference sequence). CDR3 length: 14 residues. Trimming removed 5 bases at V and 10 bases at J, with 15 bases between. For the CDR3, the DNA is TGTGCCAGCAGCGCGGGAGGGCTGCGGTCACCCCTCCACTTT. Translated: CASSAGGLRSPLHF. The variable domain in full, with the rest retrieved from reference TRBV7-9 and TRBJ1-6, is DTGVSQNPRHKITKRGQNVTFRCDPISEHNRLYWYRQTLGQGPEFLTYFQNEAQLEKSRLLSDRFSAERPKGSFSTLEIQRTEQGDSAMYLCASSAGGLRSPLHFGNGTRLTVT.